The 9 T cell receptor beta chains in this list originate from one sample, sequenced in a study of T-cell reconstitution after alpha-beta-depleted transplantation in children. During its preparation, the TCRbeta library received unique molecular identifiers. One entry per CDR3 protein results from TCRdb running MiXCR on the PCR reads. The table lists about 98,000 distinct CDR3 sequences, approximately 8% of them singletons, with roughly 15% in the top ten. Material: PBMCs, obtained before TCRalphabeta/CD19-depleted stem cell transplant. The receptors shown here come from a boy younger than 10 with acute lymphoblastic leukemia, due to receive a stem cell transplant.

This chain connects TRBV2 to TRBJ2-6; 9 positions agree with TRBD1. Trimming at V came to 3 bases and at J to 1 base, leaving 16 bases not matched to a gene. CDR3 size: 21 residues. CDR1 and CDR2 from the germline V gene are SNHLY and FYNNEI. The CDR3 region has the DNA TGTGCCAGCAGTGAGATACCCCCGGACAGGGGCCATTATTCTGGGGCCAACGTCCTGACTTTC. Translating it yields CASSEIPPDRGHYSGANVLTF.

The table lists this clonotype with many counts. The V call is TRBV7-9, the J call TRBJ2-7; TRBD1 matches 11 bases. There are 15 residues in the CDR3. Germline values: CDR1 SEHNR, CDR2 FQNEAQ (reference sequence). J was trimmed by 7 bases and V by 6 bases; bases with no gene match: 11. The CDR3, as DNA: TGTGCCAGCAGTCCCACCCCGGACAGGGGGCGTGAGCAGTACTTC. This codes for CASSPTPDRGREQYF.

This clonotype came up a few times. The chain combines TRBV7-2 with TRBJ1-5; D is uncertain. The CDR3 loop spans 12 amino acids. Deletions cut 1 base from V and 2 bases from J, with 0 bases between. The germline V gene has CDR1 SGHTA and CDR2 FQGNSA. In DNA, the CDR3 is TGTGCCAGCAGCTTAGGCAATCAGCCCCAGCATTTT. The encoded protein is CASSLGNQPQHF.

In this sample, this clonotype turned up a few times. A much bigger clone sits one base away, suggesting this may be a read error. J is TRBJ1-2 and V is TRBV5-1, with 8 bases fitting TRBD1. Germline CDR1 is SGHRS and CDR2 is YFSETQ. J gave up 2 bases and V 2 bases, and 2 bases lay outside the gene matches. The CDR3 is made up of 14 amino acids. CDR3 DNA: TGCGCCAGCAGCTTCGGACAGGGAAACTATGGCTACACCTTC. Amino acids: CASSFGQGNYGYTF.

This clonotype was found many times. The chain links TRBV7-9 to TRBJ2-5; D unresolved. The CDR3 contains 12 residues. With 5 bases removed from V and 1 base from J, the gap between germline ends came to 5 bases. Looked up from germline, CDR1 is SEHNR and CDR2 is FQNEAQ (reference sequence). This CDR3 is CASSPGQETQYF. The CDR3 bases are TGTGCCAGCAGCCCGGGCCAAGAGACCCAGTACTTC.

This clonotype was observed a few times. This chain uses TRBV4-3 with TRBJ1-2; TRBD1 is a possible D gene (6 bases). This CDR3 region has 14 residues. Deletions cut 1 base from V and 7 bases from J, with 13 bases between. Germline V gene sequence: CDR1 LGHNA, CDR2 YSLEER. The CDR3 DNA is TGCGCCAGCAGCCAAGCAGGGGTCAGAGGTGGCTACACCTTC. It specifies CASSQAGVRGGYTF.

This clonotype was seen ten or more times. J is TRBJ1-6 and V is TRBV11-2, with 11 bases aligning to TRBD1. The CDR3 runs 14 residues. With 3 bases clipped from V and 9 bases from J, the junction kept 1 base outside the gene matches. Germline V gene sequence: CDR1 SGHAT, CDR2 FQNNGV. This chain's CDR3 is CASSLGTGGSPLHF. In DNA, the CDR3 is TGTGCCAGCAGCTTGGGGACAGGGGGTTCACCCCTCCACTTT.

This chain uses TRBV12-3 or TRBV12-4 with TRBJ2-1, with 11 nucleotides matching TRBD2. The CDR3 is 16 residues long. Trimming took 5 bases from V and 2 from J; bases not matched to a gene: 5. CDR3 bases: TGTGCCAGCAGTCCCGGACTAGCGGGCACCTACAATGAGCAGTTCTTC. Residues: CASSPGLAGTYNEQFF.

This clonotype has a count of ten or more. The J gene is TRBJ2-7, the V gene TRBV5-1, with D perhaps TRBD2 (5 bases). The ends were cut back, 5 bases at V and 4 bases at J, with 19 bases in the middle. The CDR3 runs to 15 residues. CDR1 and CDR2 (germline): SGHRS, YFSETQ. The CDR3 here is CASRSGAGPRYEQYF. The CDR3 DNA is TGCGCCAGCAGGTCAGGCGCGGGCCCCCGGTACGAGCAGTACTTC.